Listed below are T cell receptor beta chains from one sample, sequenced in a study of tumor-infiltrating lymphocytes in primary liver carcinoma. TCRdb reprocessed the multiplex PCR reads via MiXCR and lists one record per CDR3 protein. The sample includes about 59,000 distinct CDR3 sequences, about three quarters seen only once; the top ten take roughly three fifths. The sample consisted of liver tumor tissue from sampling region 2. Receptors were obtained from a man aged 40-50 years with primary liver carcinoma and hepatitis B virus infection. CDR3s leave out the opening cysteine and the closing phenylalanine or tryptophan. The D gene is left open where the match is weak.

. | TRBJ1-3 | TRBV5-1 | ASNRNRNTGNTIY
TRBD2 | TRBJ2-3 | TRBV10-2 | ANSHTSGRTY
. | TRBJ2-7 | TRBV11-2 | ARSLDLGGREQY
. | TRBJ2-7 | TRBV5-4 | ASSTPSGGTHEQY
TRBD1 | TRBJ2-1 | TRBV29-1 | SVDRDSAYNEQF
TRBD2 | TRBJ2-1 | TRBV6-5 | AIGIGTSES
. | TRBJ1-6 | TRBV14 | ASSHSWENSPLH
TRBD1 | TRBJ2-5 | TRBV6-5 | ASSFGQGQEIQY
TRBD1 | TRBJ1-1 | TRBV5-1 | ASTQGGAYTEAF
TRBD2 | TRBJ2-2 | TRBV11-2 | ASSPRTSGSGELF
. | TRBJ2-3 | TRBV29-1 | SVGQIRADTQY
TRBD2 | TRBJ2-3 | TRBV29-1 | SVELAGHTDTQY
. | TRBJ2-7 | TRBV10-2 | SSSERQNYEQY
. | TRBJ2-5 | TRBV6-5 | ASSTGIQETQY
. | TRBJ1-5 | TRBV6-2/TRBV6-3 | ASSYSVGRQPQH
. | TRBJ1-5 | TRBV6-1 | ANSPQGLTLNQPQH
TRBD2 | TRBJ2-5 | TRBV29-1 | SVDTSGGETHY
. | TRBJ2-6 | TRBV6-5 | TSIEWGANALT
TRBD1 | TRBJ2-7 | TRBV11-2 | ASSLDIRGQGSYAQY
. | TRBJ2-2 | TRBV6-6 | ASSTPSGANIVELF
. | TRBJ2-3 | TRBV4-3 | ASSQSVWLGDPDDTQY
. | TRBJ1-1 | TRBV6-2/TRBV6-3 | ASSYPELDTEAF
TRBD1 | TRBJ2-5 | TRBV10-3 | VIPDRAQETQY
. | TRBJ2-3 | TRBV6-5 | ANSETAGVTDTQY
. | TRBJ2-1 | TRBV6-5 | ASSSKRAEIYNEQF
. | TRBJ2-3 | TRBV5-4 | VSGLDQGRTDTQY
. | TRBJ1-2 | TRBV29-1 | IVRVSYAGYT
TRBD1 | TRBJ2-1 | TRBV29-1 | SVRQGGNVQL
. | TRBJ2-1 | TRBV7-2 | ASSLVVGTGGNEKF
TRBD1 | TRBJ1-5 | TRBV11-2 | AGRPDRGSNQPQH
. | TRBJ2-7 | TRBV12-3/TRBV12-4 | ASTVGGSVQY
. | TRBJ2-5 | TRBV29-1 | SGMDNGETQY
. | TRBJ1-2 | TRBV4-3 | ASSQAEGGGYT
. | TRBJ2-4 | TRBV12-3/TRBV12-4 | SSSSSQNIQY
TRBD1 | TRBJ2-1 | TRBV6-5 | ASSDRSGTGLYNEQF
. | TRBJ2-2 | TRBV29-1 | SVLPGTGELF